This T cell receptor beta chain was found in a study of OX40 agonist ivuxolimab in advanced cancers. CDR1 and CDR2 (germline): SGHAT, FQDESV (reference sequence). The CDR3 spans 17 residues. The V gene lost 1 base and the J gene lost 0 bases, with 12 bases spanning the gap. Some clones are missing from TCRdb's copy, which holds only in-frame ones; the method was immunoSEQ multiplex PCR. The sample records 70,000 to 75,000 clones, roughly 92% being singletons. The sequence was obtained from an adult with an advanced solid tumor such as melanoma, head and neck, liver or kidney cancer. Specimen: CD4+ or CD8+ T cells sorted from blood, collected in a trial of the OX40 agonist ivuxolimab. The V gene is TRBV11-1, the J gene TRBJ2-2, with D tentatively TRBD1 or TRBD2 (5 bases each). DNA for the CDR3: TGTGCCAGCAGCTTAGGAGGGGCGGAATCGAACACCGGGGAGCTGTTTTTT. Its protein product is CASSLGGAESNTGELFF.